This T cell receptor (beta chain) is from a study of T cell responses to AZD1222 COVID-19 vaccine. The CDR3 is 16 amino acids. The V gene's germline CDR1 is LGHDT and CDR2 YNNKEL (reference sequence). The table came from immunoSEQ multiplex PCR; TCRdb's copy has only in-frame clones and leaves some out. Among 110,000 to 150,000 clones listed, about 93% were seen once. For this clone: The junction departs from germline at one end; a sequencing error may be responsible.

This TCR was sampled from an adult in good health. The specimen was peripheral blood, collected on day 0 of AZD1222 vaccination. The rearrangement uses TRBV3-1 (or the pseudogene TRBV3-2) and TRBJ1-3; 7 bases agree with TRBD1. The CDR3 bases are TGTGCCAGCAACCAAGTGGGCGGGACAGCTGGAAACACCATATATTTT. It is translated as CASNQVGGTAGNTIYF.